This note documents a single T cell receptor (beta chain) sequence. It has no known antigen specificity. Within one base of it there is no much larger clone, and no base qualities were kept. This entry comes from a study of blood T cell repertoires in COVID-19 (dated by TCRdb to 2020 to 2021). About the investigation overall: Collaborator samples came from the United States, Italy and Spain and covered acute and convalescent phases of COVID-19. The material from the prospective study consisted of cDNA or gDNA derived from T cells, B-cell-depleted T cells, or PBMCs. Deeply sampled blood TCRbeta repertoires from subjects exposed to, actively infected with, or recovered from COVID-19 were included in the dataset. The repertoires were released in a freely available public database meant as a resource for research on the immune response to SARS-CoV-2. The samples were drawn from two sources: the first 160 participants of the ongoing ImmuneRACE study, and 1,200 or so subjects contributed by 6 global collaborators. Sample metadata almost always included a de-identified subject ID, COVID-19 status, age in years and sex. Where available, HLA class I and class II types were obtained from metadata supplied by the sample provider rather than from assay-based typing.

General conclusions and limits of the study: How much clinical and demographic metadata was included differed by source and by participant, and the metadata was provided uncurated.

The immunoSEQ Assay, a bias-controlled multiplex PCR, was used to amplify TCRbeta CDR3 regions from genomic DNA. In the original analysis: The number of nucleated cells in each sample was estimated from the amplification of reference gene primers within the assay. To quantify the absolute abundance of each unique TCRbeta CDR3 rearrangement, sequence reads were collapsed and filtered. For each sample, productive Simpson clonality was calculated by taking the square root of Simpson's diversity index across productive rearrangements. TCRdb carries this immuneACCESS record with in-frame sequences only. Its versions omit some clonotypes, under half of them owing to an unresolved V gene in the studies checked, with the rest unexplained. From that table come the V and J calls and clone size; the DNA was used to work out D and trimming. Present in this sample are about 81,000 clones, about 90% of which were seen just once. The ten largest clones represent more than 4.5% of the sample.

The collaborating institutions used their own protocols to collect whole blood in K2EDTA tubes. Collaborator samples were shipped for TCRbeta analysis as frozen whole blood, isolated PBMCs, or DNA extracted from either sample type. Taken from the germline V gene (reference sequence), the CDR1 and CDR2 loops are SGHKS and YYEKEE. Including the terminal cysteine and phenylalanine, the CDR3 comprises 16 residues. The retained sequence is limited to the CDR3, 48 bases, with the frame set at the first base. V is reduced by 4 bases and J by 3 bases, leaving a spacing of 16 bases between them. Sequencing was carried out using peripheral blood. The TCR originated in a woman of 80 years or more with acute or convalescent COVID-19. This receptor chain uses TRBV5-5 and TRBJ2-2, with the D gene too uncertain to name. CDR3 region: CASSTAARRDTGELFF. The DNA reads TGTGCCAGCAGCACCGCGGCGAGACGGGACACCGGGGAGCTGTTTTTT.